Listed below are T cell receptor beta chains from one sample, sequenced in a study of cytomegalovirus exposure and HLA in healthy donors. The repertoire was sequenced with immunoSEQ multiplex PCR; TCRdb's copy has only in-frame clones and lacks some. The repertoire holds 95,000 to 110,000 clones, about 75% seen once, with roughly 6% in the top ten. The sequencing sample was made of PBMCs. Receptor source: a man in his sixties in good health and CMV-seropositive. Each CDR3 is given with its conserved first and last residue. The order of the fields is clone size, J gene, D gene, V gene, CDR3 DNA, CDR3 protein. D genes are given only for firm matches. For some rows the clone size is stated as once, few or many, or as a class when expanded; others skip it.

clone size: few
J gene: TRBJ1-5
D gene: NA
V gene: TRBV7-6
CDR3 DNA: TGTGCCAGCAGCTTAGGCTTCGGGCAGGGGCTGGTTGGCAATCAGCCCCAGCATTTT
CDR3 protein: CASSLGFGQGLVGNQPQHF

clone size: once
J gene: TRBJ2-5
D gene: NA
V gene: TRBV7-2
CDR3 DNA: TGTGCCAGCAGCTTTCAAGCCCAAGAGACCCAGTACTTC
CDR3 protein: CASSFQAQETQYF

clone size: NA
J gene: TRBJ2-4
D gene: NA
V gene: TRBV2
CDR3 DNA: TGTGCCAGCAGTGAGGACAGACCGAGCAAAAACATTCAGTACTTC
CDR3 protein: CASSEDRPSKNIQYF

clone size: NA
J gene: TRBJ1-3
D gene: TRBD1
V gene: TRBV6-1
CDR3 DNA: TGTGCCAGCAGTCCCCGGACAGGGAGGGGAAACACCATATATTTT
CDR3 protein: CASSPRTGRGNTIYF

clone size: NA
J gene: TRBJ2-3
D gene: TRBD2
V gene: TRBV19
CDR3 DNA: TGTGCCAGTAGTAGAACTAGCGGGGGGGCAGATACGCAGTATTTT
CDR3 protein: CASSRTSGGADTQYF

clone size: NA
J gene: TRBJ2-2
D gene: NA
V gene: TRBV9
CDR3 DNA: TGTGCCAGCAGCTTACGACTGGGGAACACCGGGGAGCTGTTTTTT
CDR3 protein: CASSLRLGNTGELFF

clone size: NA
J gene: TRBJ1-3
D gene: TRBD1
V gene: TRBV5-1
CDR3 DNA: TGCGCCAGCAGCACAGGACAGGGGAGTGGAAACACCATATATTTT
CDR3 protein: CASSTGQGSGNTIYF

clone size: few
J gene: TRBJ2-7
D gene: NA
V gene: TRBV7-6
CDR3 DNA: TGTGCCAGCAGCATGGACTTCTACGAGCAGTACTTC
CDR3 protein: CASSMDFYEQYF

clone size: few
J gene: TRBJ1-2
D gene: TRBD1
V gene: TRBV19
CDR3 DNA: TGTGCCAGTAGTCTCCCCCCAGGGGGAGCTAACTATGGCTACACCTTC
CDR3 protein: CASSLPPGGANYGYTF

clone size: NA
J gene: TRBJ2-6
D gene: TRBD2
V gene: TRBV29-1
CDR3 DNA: TGCAGCGTTGGAAGGGAGGGTAGCTCTGGGGCCAACGTCCTGACTTTC
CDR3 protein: CSVGREGSSGANVLTF

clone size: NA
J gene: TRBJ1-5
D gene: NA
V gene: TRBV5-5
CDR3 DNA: TGTGCCAGCAGCTTAATTCTTGTGGCAGTTAGCAATCAGCCCCAGCATTTT
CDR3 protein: CASSLILVAVSNQPQHF

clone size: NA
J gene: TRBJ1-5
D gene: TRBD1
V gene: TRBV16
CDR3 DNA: TGTGCCAGCAGCCAATCTGGGGTCGACAGGGGCAAGCCCCAGCATTTT
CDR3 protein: CASSQSGVDRGKPQHF

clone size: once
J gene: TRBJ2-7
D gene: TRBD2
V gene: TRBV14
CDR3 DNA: TGTGCCAGCAGCCCGTCGGGAGGAAAGAACGAGCAGTACTTC
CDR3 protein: CASSPSGGKNEQYF

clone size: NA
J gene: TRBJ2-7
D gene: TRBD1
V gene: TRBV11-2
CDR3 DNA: TGTGCCAGCAGCAGAGGGACAGACGCTCTGGAGCAGTACTTC
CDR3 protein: CASSRGTDALEQYF

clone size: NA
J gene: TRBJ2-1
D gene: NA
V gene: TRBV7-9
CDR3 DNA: TGTGCCAGCAGCTCGGAGGAGGGGTCCCCCTACAATGAGCAGTTCTTC
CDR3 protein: CASSSEEGSPYNEQFF

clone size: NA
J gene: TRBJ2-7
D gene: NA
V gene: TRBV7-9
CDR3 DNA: TGTGCCAGCAGCAAGGACCAGGGCGACGAGCAGTACTTC
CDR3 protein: CASSKDQGDEQYF

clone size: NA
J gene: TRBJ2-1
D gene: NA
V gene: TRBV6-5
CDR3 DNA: TGTGCCAGCAGGTACAGGGGAGGTGAGCAGTTCTTC
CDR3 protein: CASRYRGGEQFF

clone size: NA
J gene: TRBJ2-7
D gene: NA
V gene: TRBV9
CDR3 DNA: TGTGCCAGTTCACGGACTGACACCTACGAGCAGTACTTC
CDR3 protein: CASSRTDTYEQYF

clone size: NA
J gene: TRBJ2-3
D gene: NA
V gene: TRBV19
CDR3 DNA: TGTGCCAGTAGTATTAGCAGGCCTCAGGGGGATACGCAGTATTTT
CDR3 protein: CASSISRPQGDTQYF

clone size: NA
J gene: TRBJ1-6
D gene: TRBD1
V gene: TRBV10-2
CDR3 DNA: TGCGCCAGCAGGCCGGGACAGGGGGTATCACCCCTCCACTTT
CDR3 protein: CASRPGQGVSPLHF

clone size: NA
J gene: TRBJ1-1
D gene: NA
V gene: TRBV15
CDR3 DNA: TGTGCCACCAGCAGAGATAAAAGGGGCCCTTCGCTTCGGGCGAACACTGAAGCTTTCTTT
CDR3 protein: CATSRDKRGPSLRANTEAFF

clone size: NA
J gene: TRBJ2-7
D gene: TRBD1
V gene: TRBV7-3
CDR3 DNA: TGTGCCAGCAGCCGGGACAGCCTCTCCTACGAGCAGTACTTC
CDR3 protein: CASSRDSLSYEQYF

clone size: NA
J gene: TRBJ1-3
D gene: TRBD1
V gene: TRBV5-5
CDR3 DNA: TGTGCCAGCAGCTTGGCTGAGACAGGGGCCTCTGGAAACACCATATATTTT
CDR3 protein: CASSLAETGASGNTIYF

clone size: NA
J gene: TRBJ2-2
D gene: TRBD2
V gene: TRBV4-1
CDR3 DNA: TGCGCCAGCAGCCTCGCCCGAAGCGGGGGGGGCACCGGGGAGCTGTTTTTT
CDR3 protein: CASSLARSGGGTGELFF

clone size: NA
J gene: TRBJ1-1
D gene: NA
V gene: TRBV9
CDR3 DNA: TGTGCCAGCAGTTTGACAGGGAACACTGAAGCTTTCTTT
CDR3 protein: CASSLTGNTEAFF

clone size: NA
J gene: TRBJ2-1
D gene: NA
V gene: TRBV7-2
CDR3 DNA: TGTGCCAGCAGCTCCCCCCCGGGACTCACTTACAATGAGCAGTTCTTC
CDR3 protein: CASSSPPGLTYNEQFF

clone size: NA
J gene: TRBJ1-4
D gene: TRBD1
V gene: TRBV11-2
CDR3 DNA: TGTGCCAGCACGCCGCCCCCGCGACAGGGGGGTGAAAAACTGTTTTTT
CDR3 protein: CASTPPPRQGGEKLFF

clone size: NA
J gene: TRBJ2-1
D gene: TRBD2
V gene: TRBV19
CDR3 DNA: TGTGCCAGTATCCCTACGTGGGGGAGGGATGAGCAGTTCTTC
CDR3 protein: CASIPTWGRDEQFF

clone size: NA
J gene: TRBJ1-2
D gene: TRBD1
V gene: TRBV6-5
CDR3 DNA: TGTGCCAGCAGTTACTCGGCTGGGGGTGACAGGGCCGGCTACACCTTC
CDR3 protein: CASSYSAGGDRAGYTF

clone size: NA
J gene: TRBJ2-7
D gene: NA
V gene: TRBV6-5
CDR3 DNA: TGTGCCAGCAGCCGCAATCCGGACACCATCTACGAGCAGTACTTC
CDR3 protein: CASSRNPDTIYEQYF

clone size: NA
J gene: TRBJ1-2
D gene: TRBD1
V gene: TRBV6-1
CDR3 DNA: TGTGCCAGCATTGAGACAGGGGAGGAAATGGGTGGCTACACCTTC
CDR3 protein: CASIETGEEMGGYTF

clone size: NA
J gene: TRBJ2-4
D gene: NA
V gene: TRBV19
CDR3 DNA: TGTGCCAGTAGTATACCCGTAGCCAAAAACATTCAGTACTTC
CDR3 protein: CASSIPVAKNIQYF

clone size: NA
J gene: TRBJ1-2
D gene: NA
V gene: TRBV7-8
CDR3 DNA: TGTGCCAGCAGCCGTTCTGGGGAGCAGTCCTATGGCTACACCTTC
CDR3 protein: CASSRSGEQSYGYTF

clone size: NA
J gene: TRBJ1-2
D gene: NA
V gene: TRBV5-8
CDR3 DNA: TGTGCCAGCAGCTTGGTGGGCAGGGGTTTTAGCTATGGCTACACCTTC
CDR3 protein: CASSLVGRGFSYGYTF

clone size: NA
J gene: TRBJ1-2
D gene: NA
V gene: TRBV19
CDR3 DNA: TGTGCCAGTAGTATCGGCCCTCGGGGGAACTATGGCTACACCTTC
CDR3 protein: CASSIGPRGNYGYTF

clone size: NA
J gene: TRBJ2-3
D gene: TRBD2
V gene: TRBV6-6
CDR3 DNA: TGTGCCAGCAGTCTACTAGCGGGGGGGTTAGATACGCAGTATTTT
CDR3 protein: CASSLLAGGLDTQYF

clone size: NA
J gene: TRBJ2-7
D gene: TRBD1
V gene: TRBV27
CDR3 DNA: TGTGCCAGCAGTTGGACAGGGGTCTCCTACGAGCAGTACTTC
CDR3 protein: CASSWTGVSYEQYF

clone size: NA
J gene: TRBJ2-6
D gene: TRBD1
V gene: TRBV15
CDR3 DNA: TGTGCCACCAGCAGACGCCGGGACAGACCCTCTGGGGCCAACGTCCTGACTTTC
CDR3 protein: CATSRRRDRPSGANVLTF

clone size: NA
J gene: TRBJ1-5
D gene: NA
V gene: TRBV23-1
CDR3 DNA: TGCGCCAGCCCACCGATCTATAGCAATCAGCCCCAGCATTTT
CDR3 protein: CASPPIYSNQPQHF

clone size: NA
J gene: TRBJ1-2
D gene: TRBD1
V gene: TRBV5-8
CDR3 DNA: TGTGCCAGCAGCTTGGATACAGGGGCGGTGATTGGCGGCTACACCTTC
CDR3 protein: CASSLDTGAVIGGYTF

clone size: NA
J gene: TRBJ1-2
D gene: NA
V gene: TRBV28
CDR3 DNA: TGTGCCAGCAGTTTCGGGCAGGGGTGGAACTATGGCTACACCTTC
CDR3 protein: CASSFGQGWNYGYTF

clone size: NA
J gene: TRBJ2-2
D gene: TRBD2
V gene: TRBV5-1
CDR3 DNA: TGCGCCAGCAGCTTTCCGGGGGGGAACACCGGGGAGCTGTTTTTT
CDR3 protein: CASSFPGGNTGELFF

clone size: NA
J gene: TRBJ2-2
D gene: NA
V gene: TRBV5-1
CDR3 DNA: TGCGCCAGCAGCTTCGGCGGGACCGGGGAGCTGTTTTTT
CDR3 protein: CASSFGGTGELFF

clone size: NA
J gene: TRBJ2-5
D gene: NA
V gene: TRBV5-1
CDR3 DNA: TGCGCCAGCAGCCCTGCAGGGGGGCAAGAGACCCAGTACTTC
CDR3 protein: CASSPAGGQETQYF

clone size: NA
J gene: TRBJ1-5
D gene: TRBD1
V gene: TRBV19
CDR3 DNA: TGTGCCTGTGACCCCGGGACAGGGGGCTGGGCCAATCAGCCCCAGCATTTT
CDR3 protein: CACDPGTGGWANQPQHF

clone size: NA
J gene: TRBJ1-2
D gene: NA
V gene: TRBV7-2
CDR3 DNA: TGTGCCAGCAGCTTAGATAGTGGCTACACCTTC
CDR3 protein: CASSLDSGYTF

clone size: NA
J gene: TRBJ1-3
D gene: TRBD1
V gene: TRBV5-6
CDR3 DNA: TGTGCCAGCAGCTTACAACCGGGACAGGGAATTGGAAACACCATATATTTT
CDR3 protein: CASSLQPGQGIGNTIYF

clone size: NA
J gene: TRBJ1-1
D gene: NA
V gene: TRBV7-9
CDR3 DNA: TGTGCCAGCAGTGGGGGGTTACACACTGAAGCTTTCTTT
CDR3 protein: CASSGGLHTEAFF

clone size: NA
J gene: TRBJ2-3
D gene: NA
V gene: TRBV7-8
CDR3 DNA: TGTGCCAGCAGCTTTGCAGAACGCACAGATACGCAGTATTTT
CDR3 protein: CASSFAERTDTQYF

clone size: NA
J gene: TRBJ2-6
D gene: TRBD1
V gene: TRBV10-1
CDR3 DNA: TGCGCCAGCAGTGAGCAGACAGGGAGTGGGGCCAACGTCCTGACTTTC
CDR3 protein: CASSEQTGSGANVLTF

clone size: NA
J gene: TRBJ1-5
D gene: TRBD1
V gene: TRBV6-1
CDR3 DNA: TGTGCCAGTTACGGGGACAGTAACAATCAGCCCCAGCATTTT
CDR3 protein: CASYGDSNNQPQHF

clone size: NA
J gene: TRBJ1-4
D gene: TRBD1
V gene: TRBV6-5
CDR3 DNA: TGTGCCAGCAGGAGGGGACAGGGTGGTGAAAAACTGTTTTTT
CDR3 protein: CASRRGQGGEKLFF

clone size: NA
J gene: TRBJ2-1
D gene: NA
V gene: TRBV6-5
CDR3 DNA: TGTGCCAGCAGCCATCTAGCTCCGTCCTACAATGAGCAGTTCTTC
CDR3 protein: CASSHLAPSYNEQFF

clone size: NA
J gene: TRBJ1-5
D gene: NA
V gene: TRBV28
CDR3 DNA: TGTGCCAGCAGTGGGGGGGGGACACCTAATCAGCCCCAGCATTTT
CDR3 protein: CASSGGGTPNQPQHF

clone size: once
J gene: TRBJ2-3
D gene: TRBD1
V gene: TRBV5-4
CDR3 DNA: TGTGCCAGCAGCTTGGGACAGGGGAGTTGGGGCACAGATACGCAGTATTTT
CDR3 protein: CASSLGQGSWGTDTQYF

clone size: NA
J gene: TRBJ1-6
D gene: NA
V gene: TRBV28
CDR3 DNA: TGTGCCGCCAACCCGAGGGGGGGTAATTCACCCCTCCACTTT
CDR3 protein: CAANPRGGNSPLHF

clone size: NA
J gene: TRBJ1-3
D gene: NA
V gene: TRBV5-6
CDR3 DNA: TGTGCCAGCAGCCAAATCACGACTCTTCCTGGAAACACCATATATTTT
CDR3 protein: CASSQITTLPGNTIYF